The sequence of this TCR beta chain was determined in a study of blood T cell repertoires in COVID-19. V lost 6 bases to trimming and J lost 5 bases, with 29 bases between them. Germline V lookup: CDR1 LNHDA, CDR2 SQIVND (reference sequence). CDR3 length equals 19 residues. Clones were sequenced by immunoSEQ multiplex PCR, and TCRdb holds only the in-frame ones, with some missing. The sample holds a few hundred thousand clones; approximately 87% are singletons and the top ten take 6.2%. The source of this sequence is a man in his fifties or sixties with acute or convalescent COVID-19. V usage is TRBV19 and J usage is TRBJ2-1, with D possibly TRBD2 on 6 matching bases. The sample consisted of peripheral blood. The CDR3 sequence: CASRAIGKREPSGHNEQFF. CDR3 coding DNA: TGTGCCAGTAGGGCCATCGGCAAACGGGAGCCCTCAGGCCACAATGAGCAGTTCTTC.